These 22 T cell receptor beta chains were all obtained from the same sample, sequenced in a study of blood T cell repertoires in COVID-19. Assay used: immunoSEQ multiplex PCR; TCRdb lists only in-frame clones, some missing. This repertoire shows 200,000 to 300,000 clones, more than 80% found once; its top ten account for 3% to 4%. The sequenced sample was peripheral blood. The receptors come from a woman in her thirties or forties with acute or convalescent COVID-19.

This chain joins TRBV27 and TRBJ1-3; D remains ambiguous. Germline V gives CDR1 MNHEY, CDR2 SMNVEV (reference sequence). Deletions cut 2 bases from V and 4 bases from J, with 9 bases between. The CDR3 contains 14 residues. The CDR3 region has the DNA TGTGCCAGCAGTTTAGCGGGGTTAGGAAACACCATATATTTT. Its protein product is CASSLAGLGNTIYF.

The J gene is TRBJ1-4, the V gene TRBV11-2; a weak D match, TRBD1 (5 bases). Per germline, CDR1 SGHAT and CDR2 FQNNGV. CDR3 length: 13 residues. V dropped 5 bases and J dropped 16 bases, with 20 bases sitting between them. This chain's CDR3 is CASSPMGGRLSFF. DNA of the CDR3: TGTGCCAGCAGCCCAATGGGGGGGAGGCTCTCGTTTTTT.

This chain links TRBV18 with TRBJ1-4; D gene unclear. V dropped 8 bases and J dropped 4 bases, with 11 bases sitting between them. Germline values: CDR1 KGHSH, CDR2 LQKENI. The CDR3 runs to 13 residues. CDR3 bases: TGTGCCAGCCGACTAGCAATTAATGAAAAACTGTTTTTT. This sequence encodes CASRLAINEKLFF.

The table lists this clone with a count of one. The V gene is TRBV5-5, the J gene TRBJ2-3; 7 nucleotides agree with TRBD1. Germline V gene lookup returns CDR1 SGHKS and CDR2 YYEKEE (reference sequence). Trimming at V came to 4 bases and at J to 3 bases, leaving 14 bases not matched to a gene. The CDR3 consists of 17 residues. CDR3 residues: CASSHYQTGRFTDTQYF. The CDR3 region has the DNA TGTGCCAGCAGCCATTACCAGACAGGGCGGTTTACAGATACGCAGTATTTT.

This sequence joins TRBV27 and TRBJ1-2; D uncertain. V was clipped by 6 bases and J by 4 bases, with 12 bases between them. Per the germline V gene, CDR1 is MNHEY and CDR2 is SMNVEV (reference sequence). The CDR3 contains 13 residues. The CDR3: CASSNGIFYGYTF. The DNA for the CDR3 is TGTGCCAGCAGCAACGGGATTTTCTATGGCTACACCTTC.

CDR3 DNA sequence: TGTGCCAGCAGTCCAAGAGGACAGGGGTACGAGCAGTACGTC. Protein sequence: CASSPRGQGYEQYV. The V gene is TRBV27, the J gene TRBJ2-7; 9 bases align to TRBD1. From germline, CDR1 is MNHEY and CDR2 SMNVEV (reference sequence). CDR3 length: 14 residues. The V and J ends lost 5 bases and 4 bases, in that order; junction bases with no gene match: 6.

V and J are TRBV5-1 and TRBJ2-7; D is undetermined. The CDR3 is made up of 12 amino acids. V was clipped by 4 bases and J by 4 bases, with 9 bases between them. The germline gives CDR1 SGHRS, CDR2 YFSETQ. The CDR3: CASSEVAYEQYV. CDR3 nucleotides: TGCGCCAGCAGCGAGGTCGCATACGAGCAGTACGTC.

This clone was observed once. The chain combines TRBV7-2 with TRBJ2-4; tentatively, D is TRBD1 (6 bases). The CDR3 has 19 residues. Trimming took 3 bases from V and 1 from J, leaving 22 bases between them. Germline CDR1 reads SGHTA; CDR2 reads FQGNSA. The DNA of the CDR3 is TGTGCCAGCAGCTTGTTCCGGGACATCTGGGATATGGCCAAAAACATTCAGTACTTC. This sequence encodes CASSLFRDIWDMAKNIQYF.

In DNA, the CDR3 is TGTGCCAGCCGGACAGGGGGCGAGGATACTGAAGCTTTCTTT. It translates to CASRTGGEDTEAFF. The rearrangement uses TRBV6-5 and TRBJ1-1; 11 bases are shared with TRBD1. The CDR3 loop spans 14 amino acids. Trimming cost V 8 bases and J 5 bases; bases outside gene matches: 7. Germline assignment: CDR1 MNHEY and CDR2 SVGAGI.

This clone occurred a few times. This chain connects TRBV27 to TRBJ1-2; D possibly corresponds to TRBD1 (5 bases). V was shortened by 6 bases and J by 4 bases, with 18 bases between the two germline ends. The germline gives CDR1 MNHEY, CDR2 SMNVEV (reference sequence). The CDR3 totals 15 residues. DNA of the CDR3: TGTGCCAGCAGGTTAGGAGGGGCGAGCGGCTATGGCTACACCTTC. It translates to CASRLGGASGYGYTF.

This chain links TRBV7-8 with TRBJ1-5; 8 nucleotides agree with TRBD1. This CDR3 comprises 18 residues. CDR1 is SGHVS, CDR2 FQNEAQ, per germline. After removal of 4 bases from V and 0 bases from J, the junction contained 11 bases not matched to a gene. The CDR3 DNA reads TGTGCCAGCAGCTACCGTTGGACAGGGTCTTATAGCAATCAGCCCCAGCATTTT. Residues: CASSYRWTGSYSNQPQHF.

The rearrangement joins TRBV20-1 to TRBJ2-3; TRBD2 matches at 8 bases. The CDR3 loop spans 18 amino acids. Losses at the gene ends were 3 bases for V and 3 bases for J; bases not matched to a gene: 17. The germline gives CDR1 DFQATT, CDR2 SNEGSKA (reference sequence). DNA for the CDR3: TGCAGTGCTAGTTGGGTCCAACTAGCGGTGGGTAGGACAGATACGCAGTATTTT. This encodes CSASWVQLAVGRTDTQYF.

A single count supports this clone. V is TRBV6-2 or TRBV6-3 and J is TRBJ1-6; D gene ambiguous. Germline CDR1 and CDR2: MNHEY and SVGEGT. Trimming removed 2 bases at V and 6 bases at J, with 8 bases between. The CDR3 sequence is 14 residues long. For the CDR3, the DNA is TGTGCCAGCAGTTACGGCGGTTTTAATTCACCCCTCCACTTT. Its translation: CASSYGGFNSPLHF.

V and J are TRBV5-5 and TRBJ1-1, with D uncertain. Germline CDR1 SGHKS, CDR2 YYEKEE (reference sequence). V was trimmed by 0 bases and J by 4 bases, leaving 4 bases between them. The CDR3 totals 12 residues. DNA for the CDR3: TGTGCCAGCAGCTTGGGCGTCACTGAAGCTTTCTTT. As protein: CASSLGVTEAFF. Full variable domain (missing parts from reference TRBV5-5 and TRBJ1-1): DAGVTQSPTHLIKTRGQQVTLRCSPISGHKSVSWYQQVLGQGPQFIFQYYEKEERGRGNFPDRFSARQFPNYSSELNVNALLLGDSALYLCASSLGVTEAFFGQGTRLTVV.

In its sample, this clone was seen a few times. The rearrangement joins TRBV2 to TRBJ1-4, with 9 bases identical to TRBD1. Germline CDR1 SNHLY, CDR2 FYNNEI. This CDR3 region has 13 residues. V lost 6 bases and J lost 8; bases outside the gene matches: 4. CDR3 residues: CASSSGTGEKLFF. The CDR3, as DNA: TGTGCCAGCAGCTCCGGGACAGGGGAAAAACTGTTTTTT.

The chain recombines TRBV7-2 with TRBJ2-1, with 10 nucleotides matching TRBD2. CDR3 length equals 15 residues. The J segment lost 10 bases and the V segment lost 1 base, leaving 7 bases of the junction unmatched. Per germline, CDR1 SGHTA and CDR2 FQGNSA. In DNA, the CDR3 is TGTGCCAGCAGCTTAGGGGTGAGCGGGGGGGGAGAGCAGTTCTTC. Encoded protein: CASSLGVSGGGEQFF.

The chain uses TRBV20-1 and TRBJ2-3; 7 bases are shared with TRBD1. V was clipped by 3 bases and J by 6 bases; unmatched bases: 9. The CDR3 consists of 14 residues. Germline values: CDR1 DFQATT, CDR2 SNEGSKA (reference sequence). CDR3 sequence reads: CSASVSGGWDTQYF. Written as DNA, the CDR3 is TGCAGTGCTAGTGTGTCAGGGGGATGGGATACGCAGTATTTT.

CDR3 sequence reads: CASSIGTVILNTEAFF. The CDR3 DNA follows: TGTGCCAGTAGTATCGGGACAGTAATATTGAACACTGAAGCTTTCTTT. The V and J genes are TRBV19 and TRBJ1-1, with 7 bases identical to TRBD1. The germline gives CDR1 LNHDA, CDR2 SQIVND (reference sequence). CDR3 size: 16 residues. J gave up 0 bases and V 3 bases, and 7 bases lay outside the gene matches. Variable domain in full (rest from reference TRBV19 and TRBJ1-1): DGGITQSPKYLFRKEGQNVTLSCEQNLNHDAMYWYRQDPGQGLRLIYYSQIVNDFQKGDIAEGYSVSREKKESFPLTVTSAQKNPTAFYLCASSIGTVILNTEAFFGQGTRLTVV.

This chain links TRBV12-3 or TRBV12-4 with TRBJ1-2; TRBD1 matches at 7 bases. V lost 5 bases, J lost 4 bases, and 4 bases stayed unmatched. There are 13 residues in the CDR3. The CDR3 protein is CASSRQGGYGYTF. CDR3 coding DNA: TGTGCCAGCAGTAGACAGGGCGGCTATGGCTACACCTTC.

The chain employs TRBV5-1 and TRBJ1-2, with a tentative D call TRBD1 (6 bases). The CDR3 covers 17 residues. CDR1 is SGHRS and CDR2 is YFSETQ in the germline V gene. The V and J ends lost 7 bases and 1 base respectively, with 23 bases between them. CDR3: CASRPDNTGIDNYGYTF. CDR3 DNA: TGCGCCAGCCGACCCGACAATACAGGGATCGATAACTATGGCTACACCTTC.

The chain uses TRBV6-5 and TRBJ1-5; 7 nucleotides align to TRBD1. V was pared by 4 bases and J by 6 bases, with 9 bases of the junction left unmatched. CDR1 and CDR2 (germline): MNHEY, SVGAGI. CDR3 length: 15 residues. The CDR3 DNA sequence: TGTGCCAGCAGTTCAGGGGGTTCGTTCGGTCAGCCCCAGCATTTT. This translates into CASSSGGSFGQPQHF.

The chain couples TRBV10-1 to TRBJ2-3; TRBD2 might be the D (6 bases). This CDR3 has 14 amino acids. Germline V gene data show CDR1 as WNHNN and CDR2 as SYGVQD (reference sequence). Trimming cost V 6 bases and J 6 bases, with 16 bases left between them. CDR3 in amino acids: CASSGRRGRDTQYF. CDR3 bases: TGCGCCAGCAGCGGCCGGAGGGGCCGGGATACGCAGTATTTT.